The sample holds a few counts of the clone carrying this T cell receptor (beta chain). The antigen remains undetermined. The sample originates from a study of T cell responses to AZD1222 COVID-19 vaccine. Assay used: immunoSEQ multiplex PCR; TCRdb lists only in-frame clones, some missing. This table holds some 80,000 clones, about 91% found once. Study-wide findings and caveats: Repertoires were obtained only post-peak T cell response. Donor demographics were predominantly white British with a female majority; clonal diversity may be underestimated. Vaccine-associated CD4 TCRs ranged over spike, dominating at 160-218 and 743-854.

The source of this sequence is an adult who received the MenACWY meningococcal vaccine as a control. The specimen comprised peripheral blood, sampled 28 days after the second dose of the MenACWY control vaccine.

The CDR3 loop is CASSQDRRGRGELFF. For the CDR3, the DNA is TGCGCCAGCAGCCAAGATAGGCGGGGGAGGGGGGAGCTGTTTTTT. The rearrangement joins TRBV4-3 to TRBJ2-2, with TRBD2 identical over 7 bases. This CDR3 is 15 amino acids long. Germline V gene data show CDR1 as LGHNA and CDR2 as YSLEER. V lost 0 bases and J lost 8; bases outside the gene matches: 6.